A selection of T cell receptor beta chains follows, all from one sample in a study of beta chain features in type 1 diabetes. Sequenced by immunoSEQ multiplex PCR; TCRdb stores in-frame clones only, minus some. The data contain hundreds of thousands of clones, roughly 15% of them singletons. The material sequenced was naive CD4+ T cells from blood. The receptors come from a man younger than 35 in good health. CDR3s include the opening cysteine and the closing phenylalanine or tryptophan. A D gene is named only where the DNA matches it firmly. Rows may omit the clone size; those that give it use once, few, many or a size class.

clone_size: .
v_call: TRBV14
d_call: .
j_call: TRBJ1-6
cdr3_nt: TGTGCCAGCAGCCAAGAGGCAGGGCGCAATTCACCCCTCCACTTT
cdr3_aa: CASSQEAGRNSPLHF

clone_size: few
v_call: TRBV7-2
d_call: .
j_call: TRBJ1-1
cdr3_nt: TGTGCCAGCAGCTTAGCCTTTGTTGACACTGAAGCTTTCTTT
cdr3_aa: CASSLAFVDTEAFF

clone_size: few
v_call: TRBV30
d_call: .
j_call: TRBJ1-6
cdr3_nt: TGTGCCTGGACAGGCTGGGGTTCTCAAAATTCACCCCTCCACTTT
cdr3_aa: CAWTGWGSQNSPLHF

clone_size: .
v_call: TRBV9
d_call: TRBD1
j_call: TRBJ2-5
cdr3_nt: TGTGCCAGCAGCTTCCAGACAGGGGAAGAGACCCAGTACTTC
cdr3_aa: CASSFQTGEETQYF

clone_size: .
v_call: TRBV5-8
d_call: .
j_call: TRBJ2-7
cdr3_nt: TGTGCCAGCAAGGCAGTCAACTCCTACGAGCAGTACTTC
cdr3_aa: CASKAVNSYEQYF

clone_size: few
v_call: TRBV7-2
d_call: .
j_call: TRBJ1-3
cdr3_nt: TGTGCCAGCAGCCCTACCATCGGTGGGAGCTCTGGAAACACCATATATTTT
cdr3_aa: CASSPTIGGSSGNTIYF

clone_size: few
v_call: TRBV7-2
d_call: .
j_call: TRBJ2-3
cdr3_nt: TGTGCCAGCAGCTTATACGGGCTGCGCACAGATACGCAGTATTTT
cdr3_aa: CASSLYGLRTDTQYF

clone_size: few
v_call: TRBV11-2
d_call: .
j_call: TRBJ1-2
cdr3_nt: TGTGCCTACCGGGACTCTCTCCACTATGGCTACACCTTC
cdr3_aa: CAYRDSLHYGYTF

clone_size: few
v_call: TRBV12-5
d_call: TRBD2
j_call: TRBJ2-1
cdr3_nt: TGTGCTAGTGGTTTTGCGGGGGTGGCCTACAATGAGCAGTTCTTC
cdr3_aa: CASGFAGVAYNEQFF

clone_size: few
v_call: TRBV7-2
d_call: .
j_call: TRBJ1-1
cdr3_nt: TGTGCCAGCAGCTCAGCTAGGACAGCGAACACTGAAGCTTTCTTT
cdr3_aa: CASSSARTANTEAFF

clone_size: few
v_call: TRBV29-1
d_call: .
j_call: TRBJ2-7
cdr3_nt: TGCAGCGTTGTCCCTGGGGGCAATAGAAGTAAGCAGTACTTC
cdr3_aa: CSVVPGGNRSKQYF

clone_size: .
v_call: TRBV5-1
d_call: .
j_call: TRBJ2-1
cdr3_nt: TGCGCCAGCAGCTTGGGGGTGGGAGGCTCCTACAATGAGCAGTTCTTC
cdr3_aa: CASSLGVGGSYNEQFF

clone_size: .
v_call: TRBV29-1
d_call: TRBD1
j_call: TRBJ2-2
cdr3_nt: TGCAGCTCGGCCGGGACAGGGGACGACACCGGGGAGCTGTTTTTT
cdr3_aa: CSSAGTGDDTGELFF

clone_size: .
v_call: TRBV4-1
d_call: .
j_call: TRBJ2-3
cdr3_nt: TGCGCCAGCAGCCAGCCGGGGTGGGGGGGCACAGATACGCAGTATTTT
cdr3_aa: CASSQPGWGGTDTQYF

clone_size: few
v_call: TRBV7-3
d_call: .
j_call: TRBJ2-4
cdr3_nt: TGTGCCAGCAGCTCCTACGACCAGAACATTCAGTACTTC
cdr3_aa: CASSSYDQNIQYF

clone_size: .
v_call: TRBV20-1
d_call: .
j_call: TRBJ2-1
cdr3_nt: TGCAGTGCTACCGGGACCCCGTGGTTCTTC
cdr3_aa: CSATGTPWFF

clone_size: .
v_call: TRBV11-2
d_call: .
j_call: TRBJ2-7
cdr3_nt: TGTGCCAGTCCCGAGCAGTACTTC
cdr3_aa: CASPEQYF

clone_size: few
v_call: TRBV7-3
d_call: .
j_call: TRBJ2-6
cdr3_nt: TGTGCCAGCAGCCCTGGGTCTGGGGCCAACGTCCTGACTTTC
cdr3_aa: CASSPGSGANVLTF

clone_size: once
v_call: TRBV28
d_call: .
j_call: TRBJ1-2
cdr3_nt: TGTGCCAGCAGTTTCACAGGGAGGTATGGCTACACCTTC
cdr3_aa: CASSFTGRYGYTF

clone_size: .
v_call: TRBV5-6
d_call: TRBD1
j_call: TRBJ1-2
cdr3_nt: TGTGCCAGCAGGGGGAAAATCCGACAGGGAGAATGGTATGGCTACACCTTC
cdr3_aa: CASRGKIRQGEWYGYTF

clone_size: .
v_call: TRBV29-1
d_call: TRBD1
j_call: TRBJ1-1
cdr3_nt: TGCAGCGTCCGGACAGGCACGAACACTGAAGCTTTCTTT
cdr3_aa: CSVRTGTNTEAFF

clone_size: few
v_call: TRBV15
d_call: TRBD1
j_call: TRBJ2-6
cdr3_nt: TGTGCCACCAGCAGACATACAGGGGTAGGGGCCAACGTCCTGACTTTC
cdr3_aa: CATSRHTGVGANVLTF

clone_size: .
v_call: TRBV5-1
d_call: .
j_call: TRBJ2-7
cdr3_nt: TGCGCCAGCAGCTTCAGAGACGAGCAGTACTTC
cdr3_aa: CASSFRDEQYF

clone_size: .
v_call: TRBV19
d_call: .
j_call: TRBJ1-1
cdr3_nt: TGTGCCAGTAGTCTAGGGGCAGGGAAGAACACTGAAGCTTTCTTT
cdr3_aa: CASSLGAGKNTEAFF

clone_size: few
v_call: TRBV4-2
d_call: .
j_call: TRBJ2-5
cdr3_nt: TGTGCCAGCAGCCAAGATGGGCGAGAGACCCAGTACTTC
cdr3_aa: CASSQDGRETQYF

clone_size: few
v_call: TRBV6-5
d_call: .
j_call: TRBJ1-1
cdr3_nt: TGTGCCAGCAGTCCCCGGAACACTGAAGCTTTCTTT
cdr3_aa: CASSPRNTEAFF

clone_size: few
v_call: TRBV15
d_call: .
j_call: TRBJ1-3
cdr3_nt: TGTGCCACCAGCTGGGCGAACGGAAACACCATATATTTT
cdr3_aa: CATSWANGNTIYF

clone_size: .
v_call: TRBV7-3
d_call: TRBD1
j_call: TRBJ2-3
cdr3_nt: TGTGCCAGCACACCAACAGGGGTTATAACAGATACGCAGTATTTT
cdr3_aa: CASTPTGVITDTQYF

clone_size: .
v_call: TRBV18
d_call: .
j_call: TRBJ2-2
cdr3_nt: TGTGCCAGCTCACCAGTTTCCAACACCGGGGAGCTGTTTTTT
cdr3_aa: CASSPVSNTGELFF

clone_size: .
v_call: TRBV6-1
d_call: TRBD1
j_call: TRBJ2-1
cdr3_nt: TGTGCCAGCAGTAAACCGGGACAGGGGGCCAATGAGCAGTTCTTC
cdr3_aa: CASSKPGQGANEQFF

clone_size: few
v_call: TRBV28
d_call: TRBD2
j_call: TRBJ2-7
cdr3_nt: TGTGCCAGCAGTTTATACCGGGCGGCTAGCGGCTCCTACGAGCAGTACTTC
cdr3_aa: CASSLYRAASGSYEQYF

clone_size: .
v_call: TRBV9
d_call: .
j_call: TRBJ1-3
cdr3_nt: TGTGCCAGCAGCGTAGAGAGAAACACCATATATTTT
cdr3_aa: CASSVERNTIYF

clone_size: .
v_call: TRBV7-9
d_call: .
j_call: TRBJ1-5
cdr3_nt: TGTGCCAGCAGCTTATCTGCTAGCAATCAGCCCCAGCATTTT
cdr3_aa: CASSLSASNQPQHF

clone_size: .
v_call: TRBV18
d_call: TRBD2
j_call: TRBJ2-1
cdr3_nt: TGTGCCAGCTCACCACCTGGGACTAGCGGCGGGCGGGAGCAGTTCTTC
cdr3_aa: CASSPPGTSGGREQFF

clone_size: .
v_call: TRBV9
d_call: TRBD1
j_call: TRBJ1-4
cdr3_nt: TGTGCCAGCAGCGTTAGACAGGGACATAATGAAAAACTGTTTTTT
cdr3_aa: CASSVRQGHNEKLFF

clone_size: .
v_call: TRBV5-1
d_call: TRBD1
j_call: TRBJ1-2
cdr3_nt: TGCGCCAGCAGCTTAAGGTCAGGGGGCACCACGGACTACTACTATGGCTACACCTTC
cdr3_aa: CASSLRSGGTTDYYYGYTF

clone_size: .
v_call: TRBV7-2
d_call: .
j_call: TRBJ1-5
cdr3_nt: TGTGCCAGCAGCTCCGTTATCAGCAATCAGCCCCAGCATTTT
cdr3_aa: CASSSVISNQPQHF

clone_size: few
v_call: TRBV4-3
d_call: TRBD1
j_call: TRBJ1-2
cdr3_nt: TGCGCCAGCAGCCAAGAATTGGGACAGGGATATGGCTACACCTTC
cdr3_aa: CASSQELGQGYGYTF

clone_size: few
v_call: TRBV7-2
d_call: .
j_call: TRBJ1-1
cdr3_nt: TGTGCCAGCAGCCCCTCGGGACTTGAAGCTTTCTTT
cdr3_aa: CASSPSGLEAFF

clone_size: .
v_call: TRBV28
d_call: TRBD1
j_call: TRBJ1-2
cdr3_nt: TGTGCCAGCAGTTTCCCGGGACAGGGGGCAGGGTATGGCTACACCTTC
cdr3_aa: CASSFPGQGAGYGYTF

clone_size: .
v_call: TRBV5-1
d_call: .
j_call: TRBJ2-7
cdr3_nt: TGCGCCAGCCAGAGCCAACAGGGCTCCTACGAGCAGTACTTC
cdr3_aa: CASQSQQGSYEQYF

clone_size: .
v_call: TRBV25-1
d_call: .
j_call: TRBJ1-2
cdr3_nt: TGTGCCAGCCAAAGGACGAATAACTATGGCTACACCTTC
cdr3_aa: CASQRTNNYGYTF